This is a list of T cell receptor beta chains from one sample in a study of T cells after yellow fever vaccination. TCRdb ran MiXCR on the 5' RACE reads and lists one entry per CDR3 protein. Among hundreds of thousands of distinct CDR3 sequences listed, roughly 3.9% were seen once. The material sequenced was PBMCs, taken 5 days after the yellow fever booster vaccination. The receptors were gathered from a man between 18 and 29 years old who received the YFV17D yellow fever vaccine. Each CDR3 is given with its conserved first and last residue. A D gene is named only where the DNA matches it firmly. Clone size is not always given. Where it is, it says once, few, many or a class for expanded clones.

size	V	D	J	CDR3	DNA
many	TRBV6-2/TRBV6-3	NA	TRBJ2-6	CASSYAGLGGANVLTF	TGTGCCAGCAGCTACGCAGGGTTGGGCGGGGCCAACGTCCTGACTTTC
many	TRBV6-6	NA	TRBJ2-2	CAVRRGNTGELFF	TGTGCCGTCAGGAGGGGGAACACCGGGGAGCTGTTTTTT
many	TRBV7-2	NA	TRBJ1-1	CASSPWGRRVNTEAFF	TGTGCCAGCAGCCCGTGGGGGCGGCGGGTGAACACTGAAGCTTTCTTT
many	TRBV12-3/TRBV12-4	NA	TRBJ1-2	CASSPGQGPGYTF	TGTGCCAGTTCCCCCGGGCAGGGGCCTGGCTACACCTTC
NA	TRBV27	NA	TRBJ2-2	CASSYEGNTGELFF	TGTGCCAGCAGTTATGAGGGAAACACCGGGGAGCTGTTTTTT
few	TRBV9	TRBD2	TRBJ2-5	CASSVDAGGLLGQETQYF	TGTGCCAGCAGCGTAGACGCGGGGGGGCTTTTAGGACAAGAGACCCAGTACTTC
few	TRBV29-1	TRBD2	TRBJ2-1	CSVERGGGAYNEQFF	TGCAGCGTTGAAAGGGGCGGGGGGGCCTACAATGAGCAGTTCTTC
few	TRBV3-1	TRBD2	TRBJ2-5	CASSQEGTTQETQYF	TGTGCCAGCAGCCAAGAGGGGACTACCCAAGAGACCCAGTACTTC
few	TRBV29-1	NA	TRBJ2-5	CSVEDNGWSETQYF	TGCAGCGTTGAAGATAATGGCTGGAGCGAGACCCAGTACTTC
NA	TRBV12-3/TRBV12-4	TRBD1	TRBJ2-4	CASRGDRENIQYF	TGTGCCAGCAGGGGGGACAGGGAAAACATTCAGTACTTC